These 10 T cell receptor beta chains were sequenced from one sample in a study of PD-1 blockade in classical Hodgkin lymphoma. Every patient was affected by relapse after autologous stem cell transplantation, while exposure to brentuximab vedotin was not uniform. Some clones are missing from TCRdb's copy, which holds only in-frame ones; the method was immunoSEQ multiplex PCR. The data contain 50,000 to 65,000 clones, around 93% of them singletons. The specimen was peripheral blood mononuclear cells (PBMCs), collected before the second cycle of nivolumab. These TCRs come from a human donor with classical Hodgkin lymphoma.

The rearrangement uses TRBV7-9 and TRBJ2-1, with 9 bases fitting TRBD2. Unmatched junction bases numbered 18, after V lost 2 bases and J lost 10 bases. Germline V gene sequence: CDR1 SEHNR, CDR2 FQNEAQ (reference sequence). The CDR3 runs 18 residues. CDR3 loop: CASSLRRREGDGPPEQFF. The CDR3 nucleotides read TGTGCCAGCAGCTTAAGGCGGCGGGAGGGAGACGGGCCGCCCGAGCAGTTCTTC.

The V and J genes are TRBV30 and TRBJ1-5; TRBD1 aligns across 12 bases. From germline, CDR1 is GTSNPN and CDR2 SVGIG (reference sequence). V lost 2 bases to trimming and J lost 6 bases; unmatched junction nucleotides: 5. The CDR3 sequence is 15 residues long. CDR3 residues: CAWSPGTGGGQPQHF. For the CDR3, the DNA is TGTGCCTGGAGTCCCGGGACAGGGGGCGGTCAGCCCCAGCATTTT.

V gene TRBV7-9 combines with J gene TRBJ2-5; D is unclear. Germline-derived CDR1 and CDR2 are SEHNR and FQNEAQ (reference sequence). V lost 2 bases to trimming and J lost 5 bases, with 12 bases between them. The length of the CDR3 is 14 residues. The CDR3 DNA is TGTGCCAGCAGCTTAAGTCAAAACAGCGAGACCCAGTACTTC. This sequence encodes CASSLSQNSETQYF.

CDR3 sequence: CASSFGTPTGELFF. CDR3 sequence (DNA): TGCGCCAGCAGCTTCGGGACTCCCACCGGGGAGCTGTTTTTT. The chain employs TRBV5-1 and TRBJ2-2, with D perhaps TRBD2 (6 bases). CDR1 and CDR2 from the germline V gene are SGHRS and YFSETQ. The CDR3 totals 14 residues. The ends were cut back, 2 bases at V and 4 bases at J, with 9 bases in the middle.

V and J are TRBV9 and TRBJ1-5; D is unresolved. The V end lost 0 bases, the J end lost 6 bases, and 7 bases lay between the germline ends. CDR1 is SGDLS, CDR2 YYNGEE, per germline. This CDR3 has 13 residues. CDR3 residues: CASSVAPGQPQHF. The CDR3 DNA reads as TGTGCCAGCAGCGTAGCCCCGGGTCAGCCCCAGCATTTT.

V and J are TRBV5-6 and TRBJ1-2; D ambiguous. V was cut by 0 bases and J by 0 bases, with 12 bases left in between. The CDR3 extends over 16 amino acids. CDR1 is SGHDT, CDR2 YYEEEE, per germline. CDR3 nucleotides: TGTGCCAGCAGCTTGGATACCTGGAGCTCTAACTATGGCTACACCTTC. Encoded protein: CASSLDTWSSNYGYTF.

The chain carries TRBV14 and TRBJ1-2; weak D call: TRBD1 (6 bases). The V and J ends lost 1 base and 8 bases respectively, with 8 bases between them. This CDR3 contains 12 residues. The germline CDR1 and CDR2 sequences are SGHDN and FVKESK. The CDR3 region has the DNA TGTGCCAGCAGCCAAGGGGGGGGCGGCTACACCTTC. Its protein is CASSQGGGGYTF.

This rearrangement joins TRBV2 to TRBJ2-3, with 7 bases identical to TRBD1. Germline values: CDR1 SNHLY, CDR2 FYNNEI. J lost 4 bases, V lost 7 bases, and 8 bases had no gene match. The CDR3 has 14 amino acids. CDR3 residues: CASNEGAPPDTQYF. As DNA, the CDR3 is TGTGCCAGCAACGAGGGGGCACCTCCAGATACGCAGTATTTT.

CDR3 protein: CAWTNTDEAFF. DNA of the CDR3: TGTGCCTGGACTAATACAGACGAAGCTTTCTTT. The chain recombines TRBV30 with TRBJ1-1; D not resolved. V dropped 4 bases and J dropped 8 bases, with 11 bases sitting between them. Germline CDR1 GTSNPN, CDR2 SVGIG (reference sequence). This CDR3 contains 11 residues. The whole variable domain, remainder taken from reference TRBV30 and TRBJ1-1, is SQTIHQWPATLVQPVGSPLSLECTVEGTSNPNLYWYRQAAGRGLQLLFYSVGIGQISSEVPQNLSASRPQDRQFILSSKKLLLSDSGFYLCAWTNTDEAFFGQGTRLTVV.

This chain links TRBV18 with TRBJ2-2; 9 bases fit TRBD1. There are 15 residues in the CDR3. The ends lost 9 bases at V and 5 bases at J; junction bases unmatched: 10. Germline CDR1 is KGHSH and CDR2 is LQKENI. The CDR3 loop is CASHPGTGWTGELFF. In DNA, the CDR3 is TGTGCCAGTCACCCCGGGACAGGGTGGACCGGGGAGCTGTTTTTT.